This entry concerns a single T cell receptor (beta chain). Its antigen is unknown. This specimen belongs to a study of T cell responses to AZD1222 COVID-19 vaccine. General study points: Spike-specific TCR breadth rose after two AZD1222 doses, and depth rose as well. Baseline seropositivity characterized only six AZD1222 recipients. Donors in the cohort were predominantly white British and more often female, and clonal diversity was possibly underestimated. Targets within unmutated variant regions were reportedly found for nearly half of spike-specific TCRs.

Repertoires were generated with immunoSEQ multiplex PCR, while TCRdb's copy carries only in-frame clones and drops some. The data show under 150,000 clones, 80% to 95% seen once. Germline loops: CDR1 KGHSH, CDR2 LQKENI. Trimming took off 0 bases at V and 0 bases at J, with 13 bases between the two ends. The CDR3 has 17 residues. The starting material was peripheral blood, obtained on day 0 of MenACWY control vaccination. V is TRBV18 and J is TRBJ2-3; D unclear. The receptor was derived from an adult in good health. CDR3 in DNA: TGTGCCAGCTCACCACCGGTAGGAACCTCTAGCACAGATACGCAGTATTTT. Its translation: CASSPPVGTSSTDTQYF.